The 13 T cell receptor beta chains listed next were all sequenced from one sample in a study of response to subunit inactivated influenza vaccine. TCRdb re-called the RT-PCR reads with MiXCR, one entry per CDR3 protein. The repertoire holds roughly 780,000 distinct CDR3 sequences, with under 20% as singletons. The sequenced sample was PBMCs from blood, obtained about 5 days after vaccination. These receptor sequences come from a man over 45 who received an inactivated influenza vaccine.

The chain recombines TRBV20-1 with TRBJ2-3, with unresolved D. Per germline, CDR1 DFQATT and CDR2 SNEGSKA (reference sequence). V lost 0 bases and J lost 0, with 7 bases in between. This CDR3 comprises 14 residues. CDR3 sequence (DNA): TGCAGTGCTAGAGATCGAGACAGCACAGATACGCAGTATTTT. This codes for CSARDRDSTDTQYF.

The chain links TRBV4-1 to TRBJ2-3, with TRBD2 matching 7 bases. V was clipped by 6 bases and J by 2 bases; unmatched bases: 2. CDR3 length: 13 amino acids. Germline V lookup: CDR1 MGHRA, CDR2 YSYEKL. Here the CDR3 DNA reads TGCGCCAGCAGAGGGACTAACACAGATACGCAGTATTTT. It yields the protein CASRGTNTDTQYF.

This clonotype was recorded a few times. V and J are TRBV25-1 and TRBJ2-5; D is undetermined. The germline gives CDR1 MGHDK, CDR2 SYGVNS. V was clipped by 2 bases and J by 7 bases, with 11 bases between them. The CDR3 is 13 residues long. The CDR3 DNA follows: TGTGCCAGCAGTGAAAGGGTTGTGGGGACCCAGTACTTC. Amino acids: CASSERVVGTQYF.

At least ten counts were recorded for this clonotype. The genes are TRBV28 and TRBJ2-7; TRBD2 might be the D (5 bases). Trimming took off 1 base at V and 4 bases at J, with 11 bases between the two ends. Germline CDR1 MDHEN, CDR2 SYDVKM. The CDR3 covers 14 residues. Here the CDR3 reads CASSLSGGQYEQYF. CDR3 nucleotide sequence: TGTGCCAGCAGTTTATCCGGCGGGCAATACGAGCAGTACTTC. The full variable domain, with the rest looked up from reference TRBV28 and TRBJ2-7, is DVKVTQSSRYLVKRTGEKVFLECVQDMDHENMFWYRQDPGLGLRLIYFSYDVKMKEKGDIPEGYSVSREKKERFSLILESASTNQTSMYLCASSLSGGQYEQYFGPGTRLTVT.

This clonotype was recorded a few times. At one boundary the junction diverges from the germline segment, which might be a read error. The rearrangement uses TRBV7-9 and TRBJ2-5; possibly TRBD1 for D (5 bases). The germline gives CDR1 SEHNR, CDR2 FQNEAQ (reference sequence). CDR3 length: 14 amino acids. As DNA, the CDR3 is TGTGCCAGCAGCTGGTCAGGGAACCAGGAGACCCAGTACTTC. It encodes CASSWSGNQETQYF.

The gene calls are TRBV6-2 or TRBV6-3 and TRBJ2-6, with D possibly TRBD2 on 7 matching bases. Germline lookup yields CDR1 MNHEY and CDR2 SVGEGT. The CDR3 is 17 amino acids. V lost 7 bases and J 1 base, leaving 17 bases between the germline ends. The CDR3 region has the DNA TGTGCCAGCACCCCCCGCGGGGGCCGATCTGGGGCCAACGTCCTGACTTTC. It encodes CASTPRGGRSGANVLTF.

This clonotype was seen a handful of times. V usage is TRBV6-5 and J usage is TRBJ2-2, with TRBD1 as a possible D gene (6 bases). In germline, CDR1 is MNHEY, CDR2 SVGAGI. Trimming removed 1 base from V and 7 bases from J, with 22 bases in between. The CDR3 is made up of 18 amino acids. In nucleotides, the CDR3 is TGTGCCAGCAGTTACTTAAACCGTTACAGGGAAGGAGGCGGGGAGCTGTTTTTT. It encodes CASSYLNRYREGGGELFF.

This clonotype appeared a few times. The chain has TRBV4-2 and TRBJ2-7; 8 bases agree with TRBD2. Unmatched junction bases numbered 10, after V lost 0 bases and J lost 12 bases. This CDR3 has 14 amino acids. From germline, CDR1 is LGHNA and CDR2 YNFKEQ. CDR3 amino acids: CASSQDFGRDRGYF. CDR3 bases: TGTGCCAGCAGCCAAGACTTCGGGAGGGATAGGGGGTACTTC.

The chain uses TRBV20-1 and TRBJ2-7, with TRBD1 matching 10 bases. This CDR3 spans 14 amino acids. Germline loops: CDR1 DFQATT, CDR2 SNEGSKA (reference sequence). The junction had 16 bases not matched to a gene; V was cut back by 8 bases and J by 9 bases. CDR3 sequence (DNA): TGCAGTCCACAGTACGGGACAGGGGAGAAGAGGCAGTACTTC. Amino acids: CSPQYGTGEKRQYF.

This rearrangement joins TRBV20-1 to TRBJ2-1, with D perhaps matching TRBD2 (7 bases). Trimming pared 0 bases from V and 7 bases from J, leaving 16 bases between. The CDR3 runs 15 residues. Germline CDR1 and CDR2: DFQATT and SNEGSKA (reference sequence). The CDR3 nucleotides are TGCAGTGCTAGAGATTTATTGGCGGGGGCGAATGAGCAGTTCTTC. Its translation is CSARDLLAGANEQFF.

The chain combines TRBV11-2 with TRBJ2-1, with 7 positions matching TRBD2. The V and J ends lost 5 bases and 7 bases, in that order; junction bases with no gene match: 14. This CDR3 has 16 residues. Germline V gives CDR1 SGHAT, CDR2 FQNNGV. The CDR3 is CASSPRAGAFLNEQFF. For the CDR3, the DNA is TGTGCCAGCAGCCCTCGGGCGGGAGCCTTTTTGAATGAGCAGTTCTTC.

This chain uses TRBV5-6 with TRBJ2-3; possibly TRBD2 for D (6 bases). CDR3 length: 17 residues. V was cut by 0 bases and J by 1 base, with 15 bases left in between. CDR1 and CDR2 from the germline V gene are SGHDT and YYEEEE. CDR3 protein: CASSLGSLAGRTDTQYF. DNA of the CDR3: TGTGCCAGCAGCTTGGGGAGCCTCGCGGGGCGCACAGATACGCAGTATTTT.

This clonotype was seen a few times. The rearrangement joins TRBV5-1 to TRBJ2-3; 7 nucleotides agree with TRBD2. The CDR3 totals 15 residues. In germline, CDR1 is SGHRS, CDR2 YFSETQ. V lost 4 bases to trimming and J lost 1 base; unmatched junction nucleotides: 6. CDR3 nucleotide sequence: TGCGCCAGCAGCCGACCAGCGGGGCGCACAGATACGCAGTATTTT. This codes for CASSRPAGRTDTQYF.